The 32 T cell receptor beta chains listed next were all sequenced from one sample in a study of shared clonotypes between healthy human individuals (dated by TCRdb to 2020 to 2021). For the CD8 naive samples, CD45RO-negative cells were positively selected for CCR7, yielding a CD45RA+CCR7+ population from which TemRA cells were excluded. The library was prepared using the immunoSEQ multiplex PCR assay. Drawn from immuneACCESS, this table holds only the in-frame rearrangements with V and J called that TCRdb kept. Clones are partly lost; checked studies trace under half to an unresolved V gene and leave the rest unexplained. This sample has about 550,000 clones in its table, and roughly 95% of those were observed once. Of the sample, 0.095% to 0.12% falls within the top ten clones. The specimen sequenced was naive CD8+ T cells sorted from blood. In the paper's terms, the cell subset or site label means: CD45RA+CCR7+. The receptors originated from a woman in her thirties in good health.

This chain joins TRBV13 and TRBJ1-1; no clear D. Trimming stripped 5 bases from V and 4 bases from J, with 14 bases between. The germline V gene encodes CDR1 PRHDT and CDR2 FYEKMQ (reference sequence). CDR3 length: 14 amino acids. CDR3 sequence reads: CASSPWTGSTEAFF. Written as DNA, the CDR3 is TGTGCCAGCAGCCCCTGGACGGGGAGCACTGAAGCTTTCTTT.

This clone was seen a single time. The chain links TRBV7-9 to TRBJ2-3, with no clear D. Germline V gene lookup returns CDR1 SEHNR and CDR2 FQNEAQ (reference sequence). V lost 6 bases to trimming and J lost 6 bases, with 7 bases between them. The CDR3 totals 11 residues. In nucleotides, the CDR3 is TGTGCCAGCAGTGCTACCGATACGCAGTATTTT. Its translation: CASSATDTQYF.

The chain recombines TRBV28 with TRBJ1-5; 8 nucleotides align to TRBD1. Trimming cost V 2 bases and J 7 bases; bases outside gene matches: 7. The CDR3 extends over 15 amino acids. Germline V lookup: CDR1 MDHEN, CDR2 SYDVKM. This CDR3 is CASSLRTGSDQPQHF. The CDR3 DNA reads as TGTGCCAGCAGTTTAAGGACAGGGAGCGACCAGCCCCAGCATTTT.

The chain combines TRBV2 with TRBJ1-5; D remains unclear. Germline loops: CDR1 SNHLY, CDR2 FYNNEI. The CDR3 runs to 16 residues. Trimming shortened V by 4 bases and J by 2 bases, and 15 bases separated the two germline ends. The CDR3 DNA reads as TGTGCCAGCAGTGGATTCGGAAGACCCGGCAATCAGCCCCAGCATTTT. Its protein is CASSGFGRPGNQPQHF.

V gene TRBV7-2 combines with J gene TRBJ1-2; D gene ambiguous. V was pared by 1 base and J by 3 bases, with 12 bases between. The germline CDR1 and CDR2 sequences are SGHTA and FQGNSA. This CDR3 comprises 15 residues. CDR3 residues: CASSLGAGLDYGYTF. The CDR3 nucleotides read TGTGCCAGCAGCTTAGGGGCAGGTCTAGACTATGGCTACACCTTC.

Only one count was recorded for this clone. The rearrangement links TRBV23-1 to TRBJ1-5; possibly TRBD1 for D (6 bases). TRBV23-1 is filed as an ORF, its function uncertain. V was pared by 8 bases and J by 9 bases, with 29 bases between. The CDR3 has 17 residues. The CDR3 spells CASLSRGGLLRSWPQHF. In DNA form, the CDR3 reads TGCGCCAGCCTCTCTAGGGGGGGGCTATTGCGATCATGGCCCCAGCATTTT.

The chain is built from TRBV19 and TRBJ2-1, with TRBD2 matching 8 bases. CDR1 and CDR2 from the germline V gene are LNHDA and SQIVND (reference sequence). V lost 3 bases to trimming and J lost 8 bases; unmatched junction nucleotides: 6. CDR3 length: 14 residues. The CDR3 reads CASSMGTRWDEQFF. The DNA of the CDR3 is TGTGCCAGTAGTATGGGGACTAGATGGGATGAGCAGTTCTTC.

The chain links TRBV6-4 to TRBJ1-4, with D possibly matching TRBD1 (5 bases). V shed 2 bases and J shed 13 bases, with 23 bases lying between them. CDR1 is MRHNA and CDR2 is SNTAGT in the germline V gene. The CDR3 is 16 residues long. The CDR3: CASSDPNRSPTQRLFF. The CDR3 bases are TGTGCCAGCAGTGACCCTAACAGGTCACCTACTCAGCGACTGTTTTTT.

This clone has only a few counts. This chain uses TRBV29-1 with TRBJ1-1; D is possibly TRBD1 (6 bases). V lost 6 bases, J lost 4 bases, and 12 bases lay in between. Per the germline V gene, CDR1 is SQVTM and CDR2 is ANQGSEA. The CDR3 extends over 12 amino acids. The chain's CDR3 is CSVQQGSTEAFF. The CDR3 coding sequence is TGCAGCGTACAACAGGGCTCCACTGAAGCTTTCTTT.

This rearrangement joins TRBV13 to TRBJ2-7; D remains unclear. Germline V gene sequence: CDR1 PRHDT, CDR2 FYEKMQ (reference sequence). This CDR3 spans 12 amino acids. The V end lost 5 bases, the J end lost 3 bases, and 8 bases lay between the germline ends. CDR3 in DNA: TGTGCCAGCAGCCGTGGGGACTACGAGCAGTACTTC. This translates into CASSRGDYEQYF.

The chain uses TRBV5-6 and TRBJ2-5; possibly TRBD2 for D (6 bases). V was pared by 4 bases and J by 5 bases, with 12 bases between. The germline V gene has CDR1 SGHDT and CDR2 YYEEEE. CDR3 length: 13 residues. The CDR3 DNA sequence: TGTGCCAGCAGCCCCCCGGGGAGGGAGACCCAGTACTTC. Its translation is CASSPPGRETQYF.

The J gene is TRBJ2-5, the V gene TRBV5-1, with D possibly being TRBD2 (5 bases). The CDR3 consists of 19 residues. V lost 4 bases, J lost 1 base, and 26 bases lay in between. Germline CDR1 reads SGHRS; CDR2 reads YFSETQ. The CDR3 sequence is CASSTNGGLVVDPQETQYF. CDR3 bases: TGCGCCAGCAGCACCAACGGCGGGCTGGTGGTCGACCCCCAAGAGACCCAGTACTTC.

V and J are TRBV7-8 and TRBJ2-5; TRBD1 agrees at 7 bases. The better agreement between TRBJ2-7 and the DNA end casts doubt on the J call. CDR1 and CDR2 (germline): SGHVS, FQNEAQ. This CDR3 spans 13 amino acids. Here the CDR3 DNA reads TGTGCCAGCAGCTCCAGGGGGACCTACGAGCAGTACTTC. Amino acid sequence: CASSSRGTYEQYF.

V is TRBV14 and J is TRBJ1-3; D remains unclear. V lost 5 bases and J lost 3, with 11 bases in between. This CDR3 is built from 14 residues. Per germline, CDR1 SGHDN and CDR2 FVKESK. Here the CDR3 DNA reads TGTGCCAGCAGCACCAGCCCTAGTGGAAACACCATATATTTT. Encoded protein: CASSTSPSGNTIYF. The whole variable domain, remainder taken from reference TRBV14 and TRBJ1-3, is EAGVTQFPSHSVIEKGQTVTLRCDPISGHDNLYWYRRVMGKEIKFLLHFVKESKQDESGMPNNRFLAERTGGTYSTLKVQPAELEDSGVYFCASSTSPSGNTIYFGEGSWLTVV.

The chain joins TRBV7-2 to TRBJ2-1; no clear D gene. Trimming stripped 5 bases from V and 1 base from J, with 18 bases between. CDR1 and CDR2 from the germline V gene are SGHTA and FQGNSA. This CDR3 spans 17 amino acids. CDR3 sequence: CASSHSPVFVSYNEQFF. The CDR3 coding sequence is TGTGCCAGCAGCCATTCCCCGGTTTTCGTATCCTACAATGAGCAGTTCTTC.

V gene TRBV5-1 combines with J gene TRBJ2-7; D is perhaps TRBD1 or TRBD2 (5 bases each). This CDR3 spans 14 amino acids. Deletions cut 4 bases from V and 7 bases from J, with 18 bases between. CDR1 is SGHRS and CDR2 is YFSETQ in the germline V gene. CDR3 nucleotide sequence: TGCGCCAGCAGCACCGGGGCCTACAGTCAAGAGCAGTACTTC. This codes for CASSTGAYSQEQYF.

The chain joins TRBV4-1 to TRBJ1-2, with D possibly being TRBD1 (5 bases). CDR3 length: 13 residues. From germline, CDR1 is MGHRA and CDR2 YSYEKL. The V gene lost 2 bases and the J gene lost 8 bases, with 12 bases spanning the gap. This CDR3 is CASSQRGEWGYTF. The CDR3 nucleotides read TGCGCCAGCAGCCAAAGAGGGGAGTGGGGCTACACCTTC.

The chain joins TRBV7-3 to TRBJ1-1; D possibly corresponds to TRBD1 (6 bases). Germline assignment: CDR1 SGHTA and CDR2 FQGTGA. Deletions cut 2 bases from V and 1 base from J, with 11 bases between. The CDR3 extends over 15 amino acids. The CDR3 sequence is CASSLSGAKNTEAFF. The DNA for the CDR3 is TGTGCCAGCAGCTTATCGGGGGCCAAGAACACTGAAGCTTTCTTT.

The CDR3 reads CASSQVPSGIQTQYF. CDR3 sequence (DNA): TGCGCCAGCAGCCAAGTTCCTAGCGGGATTCAGACCCAGTACTTC. The chain links TRBV4-1 to TRBJ2-5; 9 positions match TRBD2. The CDR3 is 15 residues long. CDR1 and CDR2 (germline): MGHRA, YSYEKL. After removal of 1 base from V and 6 bases from J, the junction contained 6 bases not matched to a gene.

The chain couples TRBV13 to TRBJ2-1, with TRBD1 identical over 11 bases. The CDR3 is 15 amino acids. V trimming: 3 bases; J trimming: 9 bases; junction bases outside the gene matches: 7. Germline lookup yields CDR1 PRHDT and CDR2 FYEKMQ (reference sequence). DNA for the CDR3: TGTGCCAGCAGCTTTACGGGACAGGGGGTTCTTGAGCAGTTCTTC. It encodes CASSFTGQGVLEQFF.

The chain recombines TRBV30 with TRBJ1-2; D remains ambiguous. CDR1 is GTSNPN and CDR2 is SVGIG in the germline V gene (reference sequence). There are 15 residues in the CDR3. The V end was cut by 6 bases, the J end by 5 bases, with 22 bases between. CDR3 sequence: CACREAGSDGYGYTF. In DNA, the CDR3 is TGTGCCTGCCGGGAGGCGGGGTCCGACGGGTATGGCTACACCTTC.

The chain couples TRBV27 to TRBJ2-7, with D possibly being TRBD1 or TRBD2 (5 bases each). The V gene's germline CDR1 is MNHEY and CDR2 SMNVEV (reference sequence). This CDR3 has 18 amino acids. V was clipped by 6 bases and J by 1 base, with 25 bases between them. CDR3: CASRGAADREGRSYEQYF. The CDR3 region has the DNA TGTGCCAGCAGAGGGGCCGCAGATCGGGAAGGAAGGTCCTACGAGCAGTACTTC.

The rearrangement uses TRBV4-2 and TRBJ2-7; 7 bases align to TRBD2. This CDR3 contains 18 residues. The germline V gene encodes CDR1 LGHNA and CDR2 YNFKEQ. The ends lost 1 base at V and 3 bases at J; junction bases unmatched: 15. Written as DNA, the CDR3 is TGTGCCAGCAGCCAAGTTGAAGGTTCGCTAGCGGACCTCTACGAGCAGTACTTC. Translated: CASSQVEGSLADLYEQYF.

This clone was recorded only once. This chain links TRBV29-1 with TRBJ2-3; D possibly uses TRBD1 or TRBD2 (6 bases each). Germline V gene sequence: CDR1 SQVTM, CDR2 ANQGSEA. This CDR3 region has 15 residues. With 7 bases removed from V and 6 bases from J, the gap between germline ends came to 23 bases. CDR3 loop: CSASVSRRRGDTQYF. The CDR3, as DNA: TGCAGCGCATCGGTCAGTAGGCGGAGGGGGGATACGCAGTATTTT.

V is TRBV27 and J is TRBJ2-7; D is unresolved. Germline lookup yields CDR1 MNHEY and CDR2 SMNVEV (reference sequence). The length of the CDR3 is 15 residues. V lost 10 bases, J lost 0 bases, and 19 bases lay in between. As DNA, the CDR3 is TGTGCCACCGTGCCCGTCGCTTCAAGCTCCTACGAGCAGTACTTC. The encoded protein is CATVPVASSSYEQYF.

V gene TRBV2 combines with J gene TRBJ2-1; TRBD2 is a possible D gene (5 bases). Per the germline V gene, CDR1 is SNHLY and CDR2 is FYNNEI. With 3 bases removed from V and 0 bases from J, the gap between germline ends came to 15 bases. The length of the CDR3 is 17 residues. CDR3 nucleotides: TGTGCCAGCAGTGAGTGGAGCGGAACGAGCTCCTACAATGAGCAGTTCTTC. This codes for CASSEWSGTSSYNEQFF.

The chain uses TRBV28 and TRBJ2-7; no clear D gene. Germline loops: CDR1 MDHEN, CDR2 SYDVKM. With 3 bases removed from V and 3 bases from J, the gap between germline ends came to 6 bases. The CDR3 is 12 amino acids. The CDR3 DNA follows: TGTGCCAGCAGTTTGAGTGGCTACGAGCAGTACTTC. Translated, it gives CASSLSGYEQYF. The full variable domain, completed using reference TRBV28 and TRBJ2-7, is DVKVTQSSRYLVKRTGEKVFLECVQDMDHENMFWYRQDPGLGLRLIYFSYDVKMKEKGDIPEGYSVSREKKERFSLILESASTNQTSMYLCASSLSGYEQYFGPGTRLTVT.

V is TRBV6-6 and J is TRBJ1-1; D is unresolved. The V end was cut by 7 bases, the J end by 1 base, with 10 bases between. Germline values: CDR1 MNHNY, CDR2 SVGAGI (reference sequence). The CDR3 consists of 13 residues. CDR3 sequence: CASISGQNTEAFF. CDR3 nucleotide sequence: TGTGCCAGCATCTCAGGTCAGAACACTGAAGCTTTCTTT.

The DNA of the CDR3 is TGTGCCTGGAGTGAACAGGGGTCTGTGCAGTACTTC. This gives the protein CAWSEQGSVQYF. This chain connects TRBV30 to TRBJ2-7; 7 bases match TRBD1. CDR3 length: 12 residues. CDR1 and CDR2 from the germline V gene are GTSNPN and SVGIG (reference sequence). The V segment lost 1 base and the J segment 9 bases; nucleotides outside the gene matches: 6.

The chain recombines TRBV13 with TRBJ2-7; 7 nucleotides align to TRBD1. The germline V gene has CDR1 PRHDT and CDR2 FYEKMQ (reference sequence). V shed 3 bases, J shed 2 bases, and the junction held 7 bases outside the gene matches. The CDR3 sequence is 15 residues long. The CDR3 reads CASSFSETGTYEQYF. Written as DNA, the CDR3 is TGTGCCAGCAGCTTTTCCGAGACAGGGACCTACGAGCAGTACTTC.

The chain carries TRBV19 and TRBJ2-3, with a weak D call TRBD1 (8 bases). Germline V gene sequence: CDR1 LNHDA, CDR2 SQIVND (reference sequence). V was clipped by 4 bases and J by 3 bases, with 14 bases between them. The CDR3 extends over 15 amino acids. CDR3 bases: TGTGCCAGTAGTACCTACAGGGGGGGTACAGATACGCAGTATTTT. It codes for CASSTYRGGTDTQYF.

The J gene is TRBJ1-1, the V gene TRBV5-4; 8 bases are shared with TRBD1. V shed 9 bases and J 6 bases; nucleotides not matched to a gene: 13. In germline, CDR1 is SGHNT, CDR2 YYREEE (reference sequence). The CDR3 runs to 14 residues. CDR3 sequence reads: CANRLQGEVAEAFF. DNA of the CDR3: TGTGCCAACCGACTACAGGGGGAAGTCGCTGAAGCTTTCTTT.